The 10 T cell receptor beta chains listed next were all sequenced from one sample in a study of T cells in Graves' hyperthyroidism and ophthalmopathy. Amplification targeted TCR beta CDR3 regions from RNA transcripts. HTBI primers drove first-round RT-PCR of the TCR CDR3. MiXCR, run by TCRdb on the multiplex PCR reads, gives a single entry per CDR3 protein. The sample comprises roughly 260,000 distinct CDR3 sequences, less than 15% of which are singletons, and roughly 13% rests with the top ten. Sequencing input: blood. The receptor source for this set is a woman in her forties with Graves' hyperthyroidism that later progressed to Graves' ophthalmopathy.

This clonotype has a count of ten or more. The V gene is TRBV20-1, the J gene TRBJ2-3; D gene uncertain. The CDR3 sequence is 14 residues long. V was shortened by 6 bases and J by 2 bases, with 15 bases between the two germline ends. CDR1 DFQATT and CDR2 SNEGSKA come from the germline V gene (reference sequence). CDR3 coding DNA: TGCAGTGCCCCGGCTCCTAGTCTCACAGATACGCAGTATTTT. Residues: CSAPAPSLTDTQYF.

The sample holds many counts of this clonotype. The J gene is TRBJ1-2, the V gene TRBV30, with D perhaps matching TRBD1 (5 bases). This CDR3 spans 14 amino acids. Germline CDR1 and CDR2: GTSNPN and SVGIG (reference sequence). V lost 4 bases and J 1 base, leaving 13 bases between the germline ends. CDR3 protein: CAWTFPGGNYGYTF. In nucleotides, the CDR3 is TGTGCCTGGACCTTCCCCGGGGGTAACTATGGCTACACCTTC. The variable domain in full, with the rest retrieved from reference TRBV30 and TRBJ1-2, is SQTIHQWPATLVQPVGSPLSLECTVEGTSNPNLYWYRQAAGRGLQLLFYSVGIGQISSEVPQNLSASRPQDRQFILSSKKLLLSDSGFYLCAWTFPGGNYGYTFGSGTRLTVV.

This clonotype has a handful of counts. The chain recombines TRBV10-2 with TRBJ2-3; D is unresolved. The CDR3 loop spans 16 amino acids. V lost 5 bases and J 5 bases, leaving 20 bases between the germline ends. Germline V gene sequence: CDR1 WSHSY, CDR2 SAAADI. In DNA form, the CDR3 reads TGCGCCAGCAGTATTTCAGTAGGCCGGAAGGGAGATACGCAGTATTTT. Amino acids: CASSISVGRKGDTQYF.

The chain couples TRBV28 to TRBJ2-1, with 14 bases aligning to TRBD2. The CDR3 has 17 amino acids. The germline gives CDR1 MDHEN, CDR2 SYDVKM. V lost 4 bases, J lost 7 bases, and 9 bases stayed unmatched. The CDR3 DNA sequence: TGTGCCAGCAGTTCCTTACCCGGACTAGCGGGAGGAAATGAGCAGTTCTTC. Translation gives CASSSLPGLAGGNEQFF.

This chain links TRBV20-1 with TRBJ2-7, with a weak D call TRBD2 (5 bases). V was cut by 6 bases and J by 1 base, with 13 bases left in between. Germline lookup yields CDR1 DFQATT and CDR2 SNEGSKA (reference sequence). The CDR3 totals 13 residues. The CDR3: CSARTPGSYEQYF. The CDR3 nucleotides read TGCAGTGCAAGGACTCCTGGGTCCTACGAGCAGTACTTC.

In its sample, this clonotype was seen many times. The rearrangement uses TRBV15 and TRBJ2-7, with TRBD1 matching 7 bases. V lost 5 bases to trimming and J lost 2 bases; unmatched junction nucleotides: 12. CDR3 length: 16 residues. Germline V gene lookup returns CDR1 LNHNV and CDR2 YYDKDF (reference sequence). The CDR3 DNA reads TGTGCCACCAGCGAGAGAGACCGGGACAGTCCCTACGAGCAGTACTTC. Amino acid sequence: CATSERDRDSPYEQYF.

This clonotype came up many times. This rearrangement joins TRBV12-3 or TRBV12-4 to TRBJ1-4; no definite D call. Trimming removed 3 bases at V and 8 bases at J, with 16 bases between. This CDR3 has 15 amino acids. The CDR3 protein is CASSFFPPGREKLFF. In DNA, the CDR3 is TGTGCCAGCAGTTTTTTCCCCCCCGGGCGAGAAAAACTGTTTTTT.

This clonotype was counted many times. Mismatch with germline at one junction end may stem from a read error. V is TRBV11-2 and J is TRBJ1-2, with a possible D match to TRBD1 (5 bases). CDR3 size: 15 residues. Germline loops: CDR1 SGHAT, CDR2 FQNNGV. The CDR3 nucleotides are TGCGCCAGCAGCCCAAGCGTGGCAGGGAACTATGGCTACACCTTC. Protein sequence: CASSPSVAGNYGYTF.

Ten or more counts support this clonotype. The rearrangement links TRBV2 to TRBJ2-7; the D gene is possibly TRBD1 (5 bases). This CDR3 is 11 amino acids long. V gave up 4 bases and J gave up 6 bases, with 7 bases separating them. CDR1 SNHLY and CDR2 FYNNEI come from the germline V gene. The CDR3 DNA is TGTGCCAGCAGTGTTGGGGCCGAGCAGTACTTC. Protein product: CASSVGAEQYF.

This clonotype was detected a few times. The chain employs TRBV2 and TRBJ1-5; tentatively, D is TRBD1 (5 bases). With 6 bases removed from V and 9 bases from J, the gap between germline ends came to 24 bases. In germline, CDR1 is SNHLY, CDR2 FYNNEI. There are 16 residues in the CDR3. CDR3 sequence (DNA): TGTGCCAGCAGCCAGACCAGGGTGGGGACCAGGGTGCCCCAGCATTTT. Protein: CASSQTRVGTRVPQHF.